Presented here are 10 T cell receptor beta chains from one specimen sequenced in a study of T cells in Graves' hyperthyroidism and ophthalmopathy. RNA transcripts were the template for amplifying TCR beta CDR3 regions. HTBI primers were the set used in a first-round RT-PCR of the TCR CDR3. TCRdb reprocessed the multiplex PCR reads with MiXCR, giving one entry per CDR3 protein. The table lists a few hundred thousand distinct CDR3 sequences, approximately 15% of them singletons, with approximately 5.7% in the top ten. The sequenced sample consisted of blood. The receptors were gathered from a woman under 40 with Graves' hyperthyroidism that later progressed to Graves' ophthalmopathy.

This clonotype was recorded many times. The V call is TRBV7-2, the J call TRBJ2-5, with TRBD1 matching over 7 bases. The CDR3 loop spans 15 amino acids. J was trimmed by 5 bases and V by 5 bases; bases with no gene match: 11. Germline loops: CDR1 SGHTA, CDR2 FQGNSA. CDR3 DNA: TGTGCCAGCAGCCACACCAGTACAGGGGAGGAGACCCAGTACTTC. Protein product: CASSHTSTGEETQYF.

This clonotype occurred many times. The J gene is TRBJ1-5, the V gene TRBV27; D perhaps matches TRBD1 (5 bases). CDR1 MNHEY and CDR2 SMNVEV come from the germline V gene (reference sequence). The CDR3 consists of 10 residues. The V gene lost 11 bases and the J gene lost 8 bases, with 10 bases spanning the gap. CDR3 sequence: CASGGEPQHF. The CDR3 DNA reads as TGTGCCTCCGGAGGGGAGCCCCAGCATTTT.

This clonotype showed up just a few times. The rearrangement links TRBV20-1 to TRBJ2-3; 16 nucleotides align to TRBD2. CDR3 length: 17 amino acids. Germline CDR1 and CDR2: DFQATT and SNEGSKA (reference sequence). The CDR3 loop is CSLVGLAGGPDTDTQYF. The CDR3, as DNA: TGCAGCCTCGTGGGACTAGCGGGAGGGCCCGACACAGATACGCAGTATTTT.

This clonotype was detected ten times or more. This CDR3 reads CASSEATGGQPQHF. The CDR3 DNA follows: TGTGCCAGCAGTGAAGCAACGGGAGGACAGCCCCAGCATTTT. The chain carries TRBV2 and TRBJ1-5; D is undetermined. CDR1 is SNHLY and CDR2 is FYNNEI in the germline V gene. V was shortened by 0 bases and J by 7 bases, with 10 bases between the two germline ends. This CDR3 is 14 amino acids long. Full variable domain (outside the CDR3, taken from reference TRBV2 and TRBJ1-5): EPEVTQTPSHQVTQMGQEVILRCVPISNHLYFYWYRQILGQKVEFLVSFYNNEISEKSEIFDDQFSVERPDGSNFTLKIRSTKLEDSAMYFCASSEATGGQPQHFGDGTRLSIL.

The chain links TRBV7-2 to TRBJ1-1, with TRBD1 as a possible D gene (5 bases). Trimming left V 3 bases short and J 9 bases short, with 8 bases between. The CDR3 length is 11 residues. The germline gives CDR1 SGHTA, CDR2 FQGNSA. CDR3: CASSLEGQAFF. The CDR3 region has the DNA TGTGCCAGCAGCTTGGAGGGGCAAGCTTTCTTT.

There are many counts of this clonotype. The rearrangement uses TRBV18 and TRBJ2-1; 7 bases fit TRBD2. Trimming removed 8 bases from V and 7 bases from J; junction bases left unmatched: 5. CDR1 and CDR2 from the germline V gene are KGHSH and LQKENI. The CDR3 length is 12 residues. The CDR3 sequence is CASSPGGNEQFF. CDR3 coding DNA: TGTGCCAGCAGTCCCGGGGGGAATGAGCAGTTCTTC.

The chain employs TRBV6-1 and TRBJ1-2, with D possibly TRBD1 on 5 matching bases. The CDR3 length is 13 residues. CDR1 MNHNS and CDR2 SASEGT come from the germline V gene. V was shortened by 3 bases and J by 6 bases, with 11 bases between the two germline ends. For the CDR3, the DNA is TGTGCCAGCAGTGAGGTAGGGACGAATGGCTACACCTTC. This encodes CASSEVGTNGYTF.

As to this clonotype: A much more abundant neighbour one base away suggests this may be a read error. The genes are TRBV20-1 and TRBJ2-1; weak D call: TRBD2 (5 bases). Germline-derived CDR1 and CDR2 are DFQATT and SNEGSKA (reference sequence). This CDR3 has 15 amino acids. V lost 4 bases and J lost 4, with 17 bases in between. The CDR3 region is CSAIASIWTYNEQFF. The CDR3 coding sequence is TGCAGTGCTATTGCTAGCATTTGGACGTACAATGAGCAGTTCTTC.

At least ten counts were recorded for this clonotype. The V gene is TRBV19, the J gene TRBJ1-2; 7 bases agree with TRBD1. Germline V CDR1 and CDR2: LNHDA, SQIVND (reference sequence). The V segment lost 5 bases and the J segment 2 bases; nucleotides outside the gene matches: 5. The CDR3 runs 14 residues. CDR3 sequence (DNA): TGTGCCAGTAGTCTAGGACAGGAGAACTATGGCTACACCTTC. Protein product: CASSLGQENYGYTF.

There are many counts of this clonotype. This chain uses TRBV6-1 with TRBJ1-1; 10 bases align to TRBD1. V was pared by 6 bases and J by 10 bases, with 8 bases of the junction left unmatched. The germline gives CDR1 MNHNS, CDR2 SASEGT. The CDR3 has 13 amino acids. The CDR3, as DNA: TGTGCCAGCAGGGACGGACAGGGGGTGGGAGCTTTCTTT. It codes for CASRDGQGVGAFF.